This T cell receptor beta chain is from a study of Tregs in tolerant kidney transplant recipients. The CDR3 sequence is 14 residues long. The V and J ends lost 4 bases and 4 bases respectively, with 11 bases between them. Germline loops: CDR1 LNHDA, CDR2 SQIVND (reference sequence). About this clone itself: Coverage ceases 3 residues before the CDR3 finishes, and the germline J gene fills in the end.

Sequenced by immunoSEQ multiplex PCR; TCRdb stores in-frame clones only, minus some. The table lists 30,000 or so clones. Source: CD8+ T cells from blood, taken before the transplant. This TCR derives from a human donor who received a combined kidney and bone marrow transplant. The chain employs TRBV19 and TRBJ2-1; D may be TRBD2 (5 bases). The sequenced part of the CDR3 DNA is TGTGCCAGTAGTAGTTGGCTAGCTTACAATGAG. Translation gives CASSSWLAYNE. The whole CDR3 protein is CASSSWLAYNEQFF.